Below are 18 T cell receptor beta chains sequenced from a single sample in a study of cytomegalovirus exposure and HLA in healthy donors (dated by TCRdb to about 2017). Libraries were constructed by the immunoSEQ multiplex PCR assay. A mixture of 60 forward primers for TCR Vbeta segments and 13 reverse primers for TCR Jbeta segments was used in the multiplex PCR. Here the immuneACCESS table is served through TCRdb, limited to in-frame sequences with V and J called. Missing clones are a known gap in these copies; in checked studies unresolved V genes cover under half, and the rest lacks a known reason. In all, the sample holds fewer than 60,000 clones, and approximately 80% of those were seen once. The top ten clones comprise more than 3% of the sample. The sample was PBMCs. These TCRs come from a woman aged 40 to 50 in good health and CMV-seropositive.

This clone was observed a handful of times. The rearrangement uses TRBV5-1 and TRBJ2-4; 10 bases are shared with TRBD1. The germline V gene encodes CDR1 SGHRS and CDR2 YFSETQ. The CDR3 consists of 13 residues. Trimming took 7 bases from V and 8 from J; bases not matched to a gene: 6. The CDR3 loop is CASGIGTGDIQYF. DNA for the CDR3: TGCGCCAGCGGAATAGGGACAGGGGACATTCAGTACTTC.

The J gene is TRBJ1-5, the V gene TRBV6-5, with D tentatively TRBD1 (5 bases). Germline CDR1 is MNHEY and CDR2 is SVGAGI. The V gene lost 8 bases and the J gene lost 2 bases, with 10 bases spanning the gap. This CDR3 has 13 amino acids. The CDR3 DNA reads TGTGCCAGCTCCAAACAGGGCAATCAGCCCCAGCATTTT. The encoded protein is CASSKQGNQPQHF.

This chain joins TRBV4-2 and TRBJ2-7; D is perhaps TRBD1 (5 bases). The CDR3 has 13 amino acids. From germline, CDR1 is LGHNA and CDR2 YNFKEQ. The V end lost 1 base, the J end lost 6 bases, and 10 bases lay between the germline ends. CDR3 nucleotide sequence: TGTGCCAGCAGCCAAGGTTCTGGGGCCGAGCAGTACTTC. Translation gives CASSQGSGAEQYF.

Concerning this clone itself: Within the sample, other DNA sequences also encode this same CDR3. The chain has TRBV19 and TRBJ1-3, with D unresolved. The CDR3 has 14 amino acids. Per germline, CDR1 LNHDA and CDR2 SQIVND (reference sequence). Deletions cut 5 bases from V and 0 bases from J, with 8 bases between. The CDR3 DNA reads TGTGCCAGTAGTCGGGGAGGCTCTGGAAACACCATATATTTT. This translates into CASSRGGSGNTIYF.

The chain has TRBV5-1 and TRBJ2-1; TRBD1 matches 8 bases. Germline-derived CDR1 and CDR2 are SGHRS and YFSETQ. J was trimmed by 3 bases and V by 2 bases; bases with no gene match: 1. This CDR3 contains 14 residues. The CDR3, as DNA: TGCGCCAGCAGCTTCACAGGGGGCTACAATGAGCAGTTCTTC. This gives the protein CASSFTGGYNEQFF. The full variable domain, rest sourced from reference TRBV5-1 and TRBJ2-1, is KAGVTQTPRYLIKTRGQQVTLSCSPISGHRSVSWYQQTPGQGLQFLFEYFSETQRNKGNFPGRFSGRQFSNSRSEMNVSTLELGDSALYLCASSFTGGYNEQFFGPGTRLTVL.

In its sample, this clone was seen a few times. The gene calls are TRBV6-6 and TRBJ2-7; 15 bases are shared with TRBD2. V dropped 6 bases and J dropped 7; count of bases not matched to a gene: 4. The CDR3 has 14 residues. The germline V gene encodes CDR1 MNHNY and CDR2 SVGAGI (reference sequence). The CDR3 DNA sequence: TGTGCCAGCAGGGAAGGACTAGCGGGAGGGGAGCAGTACTTC. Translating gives CASREGLAGGEQYF.

In DNA, the CDR3 is TGTGCCAGCAGCTGGGGGGGGAGCCGGGAAAAACTGTTTTTT. Its protein is CASSWGGSREKLFF. The J gene is TRBJ1-4, the V gene TRBV5-4, with TRBD1 as a possible D gene (5 bases). The ends were cut back, 3 bases at V and 8 bases at J, with 14 bases in the middle. Germline V gene lookup returns CDR1 SGHNT and CDR2 YYREEE (reference sequence). The CDR3 spans 14 residues.

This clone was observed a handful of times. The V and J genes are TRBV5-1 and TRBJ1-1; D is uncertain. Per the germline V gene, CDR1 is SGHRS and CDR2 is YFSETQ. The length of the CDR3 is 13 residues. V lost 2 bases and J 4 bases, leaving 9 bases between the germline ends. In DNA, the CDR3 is TGCGCCAGCAGCTTTGAGACACTCACTGAAGCTTTCTTT. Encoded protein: CASSFETLTEAFF. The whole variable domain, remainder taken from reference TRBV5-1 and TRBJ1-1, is KAGVTQTPRYLIKTRGQQVTLSCSPISGHRSVSWYQQTPGQGLQFLFEYFSETQRNKGNFPGRFSGRQFSNSRSEMNVSTLELGDSALYLCASSFETLTEAFFGQGTRLTVV.

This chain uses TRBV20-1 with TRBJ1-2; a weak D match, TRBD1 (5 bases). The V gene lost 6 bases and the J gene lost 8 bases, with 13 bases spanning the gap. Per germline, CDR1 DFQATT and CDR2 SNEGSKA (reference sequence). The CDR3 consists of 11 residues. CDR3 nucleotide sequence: TGCAGTGCCCCCGGGACTAAAGGCTACACCTTC. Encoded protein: CSAPGTKGYTF.

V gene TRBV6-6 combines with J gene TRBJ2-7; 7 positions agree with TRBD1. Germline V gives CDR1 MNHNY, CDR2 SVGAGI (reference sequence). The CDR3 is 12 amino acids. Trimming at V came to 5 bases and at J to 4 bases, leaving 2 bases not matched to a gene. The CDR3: CASSPQGYEQYF. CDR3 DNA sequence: TGTGCCAGCAGTCCACAGGGGTACGAGCAGTACTTC.

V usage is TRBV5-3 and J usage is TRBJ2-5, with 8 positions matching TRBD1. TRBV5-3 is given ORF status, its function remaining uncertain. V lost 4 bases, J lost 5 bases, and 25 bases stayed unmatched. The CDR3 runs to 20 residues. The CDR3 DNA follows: TGTGCCAGAAGCGGCAGGACAGGGAGAACCCCCCTTTGTCATCGGGAGACCCAGTACTTC. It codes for CARSGRTGRTPLCHRETQYF.

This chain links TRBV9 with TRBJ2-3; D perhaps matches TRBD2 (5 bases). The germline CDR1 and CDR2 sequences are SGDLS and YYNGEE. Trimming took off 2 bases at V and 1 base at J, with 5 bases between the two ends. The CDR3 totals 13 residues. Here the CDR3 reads CASSVGGTDTQYF. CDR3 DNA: TGTGCCAGCAGCGTCGGGGGCACAGATACGCAGTATTTT.

Here the CDR3 reads CASSLVGGLNTGELFF. CDR3 DNA sequence: TGTGCCAGCAGCTTAGTTGGGGGCCTGAACACCGGGGAGCTGTTTTTT. The V call is TRBV7-2, the J call TRBJ2-2; a possible D gene is TRBD1 (6 bases). V was trimmed by 1 base and J by 1 base, leaving 10 bases between them. The CDR3 extends over 16 amino acids. Per the germline V gene, CDR1 is SGHTA and CDR2 is FQGNSA.

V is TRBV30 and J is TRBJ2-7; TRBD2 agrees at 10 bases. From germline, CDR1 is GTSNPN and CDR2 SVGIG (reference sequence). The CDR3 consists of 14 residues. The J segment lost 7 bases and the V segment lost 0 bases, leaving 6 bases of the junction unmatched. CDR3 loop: CAWSVLAGRGEQYF. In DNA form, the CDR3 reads TGTGCCTGGAGTGTACTAGCGGGGAGGGGGGAGCAGTACTTC.

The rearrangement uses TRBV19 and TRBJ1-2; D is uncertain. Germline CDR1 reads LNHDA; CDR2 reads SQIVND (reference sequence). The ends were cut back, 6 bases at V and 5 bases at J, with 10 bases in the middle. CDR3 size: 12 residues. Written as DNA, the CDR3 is TGTGCCAGTAGGACTACAGTATATGGCTACACCTTC. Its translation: CASRTTVYGYTF. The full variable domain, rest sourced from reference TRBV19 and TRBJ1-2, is DGGITQSPKYLFRKEGQNVTLSCEQNLNHDAMYWYRQDPGQGLRLIYYSQIVNDFQKGDIAEGYSVSREKKESFPLTVTSAQKNPTAFYLCASRTTVYGYTFGSGTRLTVV.

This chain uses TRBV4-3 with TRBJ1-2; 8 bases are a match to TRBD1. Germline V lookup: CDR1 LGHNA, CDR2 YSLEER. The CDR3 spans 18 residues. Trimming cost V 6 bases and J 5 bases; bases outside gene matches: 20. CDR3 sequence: CASSREVAGGYLGYGYTF. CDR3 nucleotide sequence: TGCGCCAGCAGTCGTGAGGTGGCAGGGGGCTACCTTGGGTATGGCTACACCTTC.

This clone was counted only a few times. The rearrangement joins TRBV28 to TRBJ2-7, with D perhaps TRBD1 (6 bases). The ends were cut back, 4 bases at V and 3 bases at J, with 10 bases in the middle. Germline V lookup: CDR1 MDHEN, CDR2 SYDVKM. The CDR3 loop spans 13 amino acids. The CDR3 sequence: CASSSGQDYEQYF. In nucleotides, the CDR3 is TGTGCCAGCAGTTCGGGACAAGACTACGAGCAGTACTTC.

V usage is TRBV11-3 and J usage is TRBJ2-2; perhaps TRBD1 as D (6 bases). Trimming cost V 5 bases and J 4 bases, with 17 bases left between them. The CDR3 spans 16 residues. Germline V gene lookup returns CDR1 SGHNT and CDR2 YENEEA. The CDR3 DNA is TGTGCCAGCAGCCACTGGACAGAAGAGGTCACCGGGGAGCTGTTTTTT. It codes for CASSHWTEEVTGELFF.